This is a list of T cell receptor beta chains from one sample in a study of control samples from healthy donors and cancer patients. Method: immunoSEQ multiplex PCR; TCRdb's copy keeps in-frame clones and lacks some. Here the sample spans some 160,000 clones, approximately 90% being singletons. The source material was blood. Source of these receptors: a woman younger than 45 in good health. CDR3s include the opening cysteine and the closing phenylalanine or tryptophan. D genes are given only for firm matches. For some rows the clone size is stated as once, few or many, or as a class when expanded; others skip it.

CDR3	DNA	J	V	size	D
CASRITGVREGNEQFF	TGTGCCAGCAGGATAACAGGGGTGCGGGAGGGCAATGAGCAGTTCTTC	TRBJ2-1	TRBV28	.	TRBD2
CASNRGFDTEAFF	TGTGCCAGCAATAGGGGGTTTGACACTGAAGCTTTCTTT	TRBJ1-1	TRBV2	.	.
CASSLNREVYEQYF	TGCGCCAGCAGCTTGAACAGGGAAGTTTACGAGCAGTACTTC	TRBJ2-7	TRBV5-1	once	.
CASIETNYGYTF	TGTGCCAGCATTGAGACGAACTATGGCTACACCTTC	TRBJ1-2	TRBV28	.	.
CASSLGQGMVEQYF	TGTGCCAGCTCACTTGGACAGGGCATGGTCGAGCAGTACTTC	TRBJ2-7	TRBV18	few	TRBD1
CASSQGPVANYGYTF	TGCGCCAGCAGCCAAGGCCCCGTGGCTAACTATGGCTACACCTTC	TRBJ1-2	TRBV4-1	.	.
CASGDSGPYEQYF	TGTGCCAGCGGGGATAGCGGACCCTACGAGCAGTACTTC	TRBJ2-7	TRBV11-2	.	.
CASSPRLDSGNTIYF	TGCGCCAGCAGCCCAAGACTGGACTCTGGAAACACCATATATTTT	TRBJ1-3	TRBV5-1	.	.
CASSVDQGVGSPLHF	TGTGCCAGCAGCGTTGATCAGGGGGTTGGCTCACCCCTCCACTTT	TRBJ1-6	TRBV9	.	TRBD1
CASSLGTGPEAFF	TGTGCCAGCAGCCTCGGGACAGGTCCCGAAGCTTTCTTT	TRBJ1-1	TRBV7-3	.	TRBD1
CASSPEGNYGYTF	TGTGCCAGCTCACCAGAGGGGAACTATGGCTACACCTTC	TRBJ1-2	TRBV18	.	.
CASSFGQTGGNTIYF	TGTGCCAGCAGCTTCGGACAAACGGGTGGAAACACCATATATTTT	TRBJ1-3	TRBV11-2	.	.
CASSLDSYYGYTF	TGTGCCAGCAGCTTGGACAGCTACTATGGCTACACCTTC	TRBJ1-2	TRBV5-5	.	.
CAISEVANTGELFF	TGTGCCATCAGTGAAGTCGCGAACACCGGGGAGCTGTTTTTT	TRBJ2-2	TRBV10-3	once	.
CASSRVEGLLNNQPQHF	TGTGCCAGCAGCCGAGTAGAGGGACTGCTGAACAATCAGCCCCAGCATTTT	TRBJ1-5	TRBV5-5	.	.
CASGGGQGLYEQYF	TGTGCCTCAGGGGGGGGACAGGGACTCTACGAGCAGTACTTC	TRBJ2-7	TRBV10-3	.	TRBD1
CASPEGGTNGYGYTF	TGCGCCAGCCCAGAGGGGGGGACGAATGGTTATGGCTACACCTTC	TRBJ1-2	TRBV10-2	.	.
CASSSTSGGFGNTIYF	TGTGCCAGCAGCTCCACCTCCGGGGGCTTCGGAAACACCATATATTTT	TRBJ1-3	TRBV7-9	.	.
CASSQTQTGAYEQYF	TGCGCCAGCAGCCAGACCCAGACAGGGGCGTACGAGCAGTACTTC	TRBJ2-7	TRBV4-1	.	TRBD1
CASSTRPGHNYGYTF	TGTGCCAGCAGCACCCGGCCGGGACACAACTATGGCTACACCTTC	TRBJ1-2	TRBV13	.	.
CASGSGQGVGYTF	TGTGCTAGTGGCTCTGGACAGGGAGTGGGCTACACCTTC	TRBJ1-2	TRBV12-5	.	TRBD1
CASSLDSGSYQSQFF	TGCGCCAGCAGCTTGGATAGCGGGAGTTACCAGTCGCAGTTCTTC	TRBJ2-1	TRBV5-1	.	TRBD2
CASSPGSRDTQYF	TGTGCCAGCAGCCCCGGAAGCCGAGATACGCAGTATTTT	TRBJ2-3	TRBV5-6	.	.
CASRSDRWGNTEAFF	TGTGCCAGCAGATCGGACAGGTGGGGTAACACTGAAGCTTTCTTT	TRBJ1-1	TRBV28	.	TRBD1
CASSRLTGMGNQPQHF	TGTGCCAGCAGTCGTCTCACAGGGATGGGCAATCAGCCCCAGCATTTT	TRBJ1-5	TRBV28	.	.
CASRLGQGSHEQYF	TGTGCCAGCAGACTCGGACAGGGAAGCCACGAGCAGTACTTC	TRBJ2-7	TRBV27	.	TRBD1
CASSLGSGSIDEQFF	TGTGCCAGCAGCTTAGGTAGCGGGAGTATCGATGAGCAGTTCTTC	TRBJ2-1	TRBV7-9	.	TRBD2
CATSDSGAIQETQYF	TGTGCCACCAGTGATTCGGGGGCGATCCAAGAGACCCAGTACTTC	TRBJ2-5	TRBV24-1	.	.
CASSPPTSGYNEQFF	TGTGCCAGCAGCCCTCCGACTAGCGGCTACAATGAGCAGTTCTTC	TRBJ2-1	TRBV7-8	few	TRBD2